Each of the 19 T cell receptor beta chains below was sequenced from the same sample in a study of shared clonotypes between healthy human individuals. Generated by immunoSEQ multiplex PCR, the TCRdb table keeps only in-frame clones and is missing some. The sample has about 610,000 clones, about 96% seen once. Naive CD8 populations comprised CD45RO-negative cells positively selected for CCR7, excluding terminally differentiated effector memory CD45RA+ cells. Material for sequencing was naive CD8+ T cells sorted from blood. All receptors come from a woman in her thirties in good health.

The rearrangement links TRBV10-2 to TRBJ2-1; possibly TRBD2 for D (6 bases). V lost 0 bases, J lost 4 bases, and 19 bases lay in between. Germline-derived CDR1 and CDR2 are WSHSY and SAAADI. CDR3 size: 18 residues. In nucleotides, the CDR3 is TGCGCCAGCAGTGAGTCGGGGGGTTGGCGGGACGCATACAATGAGCAGTTCTTC. Translating it yields CASSESGGWRDAYNEQFF.

The chain couples TRBV28 to TRBJ2-7; weak D call: TRBD2 (6 bases). Trimming removed 6 bases from V and 5 bases from J, with 20 bases in between. Germline V gives CDR1 MDHEN, CDR2 SYDVKM. The CDR3 spans 15 residues. The CDR3, as DNA: TGTGCCAGCAGCTCAACAGGAGGGGCCAGGGACGAGCAGTACTTC. Protein: CASSSTGGARDEQYF.

V gene TRBV6-5 combines with J gene TRBJ2-1, with TRBD2 identical over 8 bases. V lost 2 bases to trimming and J lost 9 bases; unmatched junction nucleotides: 6. The germline V gene has CDR1 MNHEY and CDR2 SVGAGI. The CDR3 is 14 residues long. The DNA for the CDR3 is TGTGCCAGCAGTTACGGTACTAGCGGAGGTGAGCAGTTCTTC. Amino acid sequence: CASSYGTSGGEQFF.

The rearrangement links TRBV5-1 to TRBJ1-1, with D tentatively TRBD1 (5 bases). This CDR3 has 14 residues. V lost 4 bases and J 4 bases, leaving 14 bases between the germline ends. Germline V lookup: CDR1 SGHRS, CDR2 YFSETQ. CDR3 coding DNA: TGCGCCAGCAGCCCCTCGGGGGGAGGCACTGAAGCTTTCTTT. It codes for CASSPSGGGTEAFF.

The genes are TRBV2 and TRBJ2-1; 11 positions agree with TRBD1. This CDR3 is built from 15 residues. The V segment lost 6 bases and the J segment 3 bases; nucleotides outside the gene matches: 4. Germline CDR1 SNHLY, CDR2 FYNNEI. In nucleotides, the CDR3 is TGTGCCAGCAGAATGGGACAGGGGGTCTACAATGAGCAGTTCTTC. It codes for CASRMGQGVYNEQFF.

This sequence joins TRBV5-6 and TRBJ2-7, with 12 bases lining up with TRBD2. This CDR3 is 17 amino acids long. Germline V lookup: CDR1 SGHDT, CDR2 YYEEEE. J lost 3 bases, V lost 6 bases, and 13 bases had no gene match. CDR3 bases: TGTGCCAGCACGAAAGAGACTAGCGGGGGACTTAGCTACGAGCAGTACTTC. Translation gives CASTKETSGGLSYEQYF.

The chain has TRBV6-1 and TRBJ2-1, with D unresolved. Looked up from germline, CDR1 is MNHNS and CDR2 is SASEGT. V lost 4 bases, J lost 4 bases, and 5 bases lay in between. The CDR3 covers 12 residues. The CDR3 region has the DNA TGTGCCAGCAGTGGACGTTACAATGAGCAGTTCTTC. It encodes CASSGRYNEQFF.

This chain joins TRBV28 and TRBJ2-7; D not certain. The V end was cut by 6 bases, the J end by 4 bases, with 7 bases between. Germline V lookup: CDR1 MDHEN, CDR2 SYDVKM. The CDR3 extends over 11 amino acids. DNA for the CDR3: TGTGCCAGCAGAGACGCTTACGAGCAGTACTTC. Protein sequence: CASRDAYEQYF. Filled out from reference TRBV28 and TRBJ2-7, the complete variable domain reads DVKVTQSSRYLVKRTGEKVFLECVQDMDHENMFWYRQDPGLGLRLIYFSYDVKMKEKGDIPEGYSVSREKKERFSLILESASTNQTSMYLCASRDAYEQYFGPGTRLTVT.

The chain employs TRBV7-8 and TRBJ2-1; D remains unclear. Trimming shortened V by 5 bases and J by 3 bases, and 11 bases separated the two germline ends. The length of the CDR3 is 14 residues. Germline-derived CDR1 and CDR2 are SGHVS and FQNEAQ. This chain's CDR3 is CASSTEAYYNEQFF. The CDR3 coding sequence is TGTGCCAGCAGCACAGAGGCGTACTACAATGAGCAGTTCTTC.

The chain joins TRBV6-1 to TRBJ2-4, with D possibly TRBD1 on 6 matching bases. The germline V and J ends were trimmed by 4 bases and 0 bases, with 13 bases remaining between them. Germline V gene sequence: CDR1 MNHNS, CDR2 SASEGT. CDR3 length: 16 residues. The CDR3 region is CASSVGAGAAKNIQYF. The CDR3 nucleotides read TGTGCCAGCAGTGTGGGGGCAGGGGCAGCCAAAAACATTCAGTACTTC.

The rearrangement links TRBV9 to TRBJ2-5; 7 positions match TRBD2. The J segment lost 5 bases and the V segment lost 4 bases, leaving 11 bases of the junction unmatched. In germline, CDR1 is SGDLS, CDR2 YYNGEE. The CDR3 extends over 15 amino acids. CDR3 in amino acids: CASSFMGGTTETQYF. DNA for the CDR3: TGTGCCAGCAGCTTTATGGGAGGGACCACCGAGACCCAGTACTTC.

The chain employs TRBV11-2 and TRBJ2-3; no firm D call. In germline, CDR1 is SGHAT, CDR2 FQNNGV. The CDR3 covers 15 residues. Trimming removed 3 bases at V and 4 bases at J, with 14 bases between. CDR3 DNA sequence: TGTGCCAGCAGCTTCCGACCTCTCGGCGCAGATACGCAGTATTTT. It specifies CASSFRPLGADTQYF.

The chain is built from TRBV6-5 and TRBJ1-5; possible D gene TRBD1, 6 bases. CDR3 length: 13 amino acids. The germline CDR1 and CDR2 sequences are MNHEY and SVGAGI. V was pared by 9 bases and J by 4 bases, with 13 bases between. In DNA, the CDR3 is TGTGCCAGTTCCCAAGGGGGAAATCAGCCCCAGCATTTT. Translation: CASSQGGNQPQHF.

This chain uses TRBV2 with TRBJ2-3, with 10 bases identical to TRBD2. The CDR3 contains 15 residues. Germline CDR1 is SNHLY and CDR2 is FYNNEI. Germline trimming cut 7 bases from V and 2 bases from J; bases unmatched to any gene: 6. CDR3 region: CASMLLAGHTDTQYF. In nucleotides, the CDR3 is TGTGCCAGCATGCTACTAGCGGGGCACACAGATACGCAGTATTTT.

This chain links TRBV2 with TRBJ1-1; D might be TRBD1 (6 bases). This CDR3 contains 13 residues. Trimming removed 6 bases from V and 8 bases from J, with 16 bases in between. The germline gives CDR1 SNHLY, CDR2 FYNNEI. The CDR3 coding sequence is TGTGCCAGCAGGCTCCAGGGGCAAACGGAAGCTTTCTTT. It yields the protein CASRLQGQTEAFF.

V and J are TRBV16 and TRBJ2-2; D unclear. This CDR3 spans 13 amino acids. The germline CDR1 and CDR2 sequences are KGHSY and FQNENV. V was cut by 4 bases and J by 5 bases, with 8 bases left in between. This CDR3 is CASSPRKTGELFF. In nucleotides, the CDR3 is TGTGCCAGCAGCCCACGAAAGACCGGGGAGCTGTTTTTT.

The gene calls are TRBV7-9 and TRBJ1-2, with unresolved D. Germline CDR1 SEHNR, CDR2 FQNEAQ (reference sequence). Trimming removed 5 bases from V and 0 bases from J, with 13 bases in between. The CDR3 has 15 amino acids. CDR3 sequence reads: CASSMMESSNYGYTF. The CDR3 DNA reads as TGTGCCAGCAGCATGATGGAGTCCTCTAACTATGGCTACACCTTC.

J is TRBJ2-1 and V is TRBV2; D is ambiguous. The CDR3 consists of 14 residues. Germline V gene lookup returns CDR1 SNHLY and CDR2 FYNNEI. The V gene lost 1 base and the J gene lost 0 bases, with 4 bases spanning the gap. CDR3 in amino acids: CASSEGASYNEQFF. In DNA, the CDR3 is TGTGCCAGCAGTGAAGGGGCCTCCTACAATGAGCAGTTCTTC.

The V call is TRBV5-1, the J call TRBJ1-1, with 9 bases identical to TRBD1. This CDR3 spans 18 amino acids. J gave up 0 bases and V 6 bases, and 15 bases lay outside the gene matches. Germline V lookup: CDR1 SGHRS, CDR2 YFSETQ. The CDR3 DNA reads as TGCGCCAGCACCCCCGGACAGGGGATAACACTACTGAACACTGAAGCTTTCTTT. Translation gives CASTPGQGITLLNTEAFF. Combining the CDR3 with reference TRBV5-1 and TRBJ1-1 gives the whole variable domain KAGVTQTPRYLIKTRGQQVTLSCSPISGHRSVSWYQQTPGQGLQFLFEYFSETQRNKGNFPGRFSGRQFSNSRSEMNVSTLELGDSALYLCASTPGQGITLLNTEAFFGQGTRLTVV.